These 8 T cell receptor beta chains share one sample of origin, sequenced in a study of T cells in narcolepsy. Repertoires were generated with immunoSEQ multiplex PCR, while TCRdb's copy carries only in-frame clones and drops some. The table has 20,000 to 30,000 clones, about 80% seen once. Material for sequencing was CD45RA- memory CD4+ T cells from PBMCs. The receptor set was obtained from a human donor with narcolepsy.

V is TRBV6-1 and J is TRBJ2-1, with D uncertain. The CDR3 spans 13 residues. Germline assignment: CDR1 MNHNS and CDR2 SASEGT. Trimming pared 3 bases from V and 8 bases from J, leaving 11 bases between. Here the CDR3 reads CASSDGGRHEQFF. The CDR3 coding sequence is TGTGCCAGCAGTGACGGTGGACGTCATGAGCAGTTCTTC.

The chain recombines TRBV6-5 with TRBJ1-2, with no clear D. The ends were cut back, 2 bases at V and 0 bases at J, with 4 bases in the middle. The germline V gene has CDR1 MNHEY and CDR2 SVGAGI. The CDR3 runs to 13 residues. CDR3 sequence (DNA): TGTGCCAGCAGTTACGGAACTAACTATGGCTACACCTTC. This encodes CASSYGTNYGYTF.

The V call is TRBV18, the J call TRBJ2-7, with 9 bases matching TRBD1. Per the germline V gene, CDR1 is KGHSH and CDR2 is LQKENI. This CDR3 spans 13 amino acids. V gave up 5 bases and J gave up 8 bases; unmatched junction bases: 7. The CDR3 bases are TGTGCCAGCTCATTTGCCGGGACAGGGAAGCAGTACTTC. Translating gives CASSFAGTGKQYF.

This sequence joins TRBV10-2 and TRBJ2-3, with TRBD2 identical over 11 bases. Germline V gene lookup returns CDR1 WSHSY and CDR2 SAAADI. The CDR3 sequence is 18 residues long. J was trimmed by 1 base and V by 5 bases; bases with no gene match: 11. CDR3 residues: CASSFLTGTSGRTDTQYF. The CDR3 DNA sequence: TGCGCCAGCAGTTTTTTGACCGGGACTAGCGGTCGCACAGATACGCAGTATTTT.

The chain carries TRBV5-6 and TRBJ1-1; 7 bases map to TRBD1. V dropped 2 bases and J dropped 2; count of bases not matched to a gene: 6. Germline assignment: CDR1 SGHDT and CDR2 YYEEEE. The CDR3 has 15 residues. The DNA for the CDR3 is TGTGCCAGCAGCTTCGGGACAGTCAAAAACACTGAAGCTTTCTTT. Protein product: CASSFGTVKNTEAFF.

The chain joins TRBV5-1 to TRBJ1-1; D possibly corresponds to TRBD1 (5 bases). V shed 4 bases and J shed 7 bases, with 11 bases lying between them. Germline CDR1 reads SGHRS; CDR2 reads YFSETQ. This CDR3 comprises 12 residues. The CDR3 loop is CASSKDGGEAFF. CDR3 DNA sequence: TGCGCCAGCAGCAAGGACGGGGGTGAAGCTTTCTTT.

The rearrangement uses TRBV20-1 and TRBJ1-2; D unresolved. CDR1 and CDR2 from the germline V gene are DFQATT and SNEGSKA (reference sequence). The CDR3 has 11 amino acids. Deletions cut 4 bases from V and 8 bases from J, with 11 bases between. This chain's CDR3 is CSAKSPWGYTF. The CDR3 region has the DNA TGCAGTGCTAAATCCCCCTGGGGCTACACCTTC.

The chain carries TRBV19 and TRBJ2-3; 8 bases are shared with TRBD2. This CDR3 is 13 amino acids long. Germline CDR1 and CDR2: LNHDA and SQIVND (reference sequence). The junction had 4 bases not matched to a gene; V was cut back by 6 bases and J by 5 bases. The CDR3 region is CASRHLAGDTQYF. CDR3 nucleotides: TGTGCCAGTAGACATCTAGCGGGAGATACGCAGTATTTT.